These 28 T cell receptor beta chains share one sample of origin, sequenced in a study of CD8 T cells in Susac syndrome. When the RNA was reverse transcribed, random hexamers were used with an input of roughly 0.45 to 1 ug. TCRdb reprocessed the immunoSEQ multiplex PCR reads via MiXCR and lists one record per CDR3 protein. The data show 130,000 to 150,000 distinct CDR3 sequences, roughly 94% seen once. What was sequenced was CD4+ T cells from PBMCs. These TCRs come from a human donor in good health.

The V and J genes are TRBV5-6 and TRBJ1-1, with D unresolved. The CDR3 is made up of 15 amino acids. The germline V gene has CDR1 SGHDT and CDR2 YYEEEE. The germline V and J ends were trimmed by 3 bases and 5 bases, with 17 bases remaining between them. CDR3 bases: TGTGCCAGCAGCTCGGTTGCCCCGCGGGTAACTGAAGCTTTCTTT. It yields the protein CASSSVAPRVTEAFF.

The CDR3 bases are TGTGCCAGCAGTTTGAGTAGCGGGGCTAGCACAGATACGCAGTATTTT. This codes for CASSLSSGASTDTQYF. This chain joins TRBV27 and TRBJ2-3, with 8 bases fitting TRBD2. Germline-derived CDR1 and CDR2 are MNHEY and SMNVEV (reference sequence). The CDR3 consists of 16 residues. J gave up 0 bases and V 3 bases, and 5 bases lay outside the gene matches.

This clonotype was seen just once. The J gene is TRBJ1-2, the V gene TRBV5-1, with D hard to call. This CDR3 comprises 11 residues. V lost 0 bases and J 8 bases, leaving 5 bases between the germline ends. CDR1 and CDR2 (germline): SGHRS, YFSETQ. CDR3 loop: CASSLDGGYTF. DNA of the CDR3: TGCGCCAGCAGCTTGGATGGAGGCTACACCTTC.

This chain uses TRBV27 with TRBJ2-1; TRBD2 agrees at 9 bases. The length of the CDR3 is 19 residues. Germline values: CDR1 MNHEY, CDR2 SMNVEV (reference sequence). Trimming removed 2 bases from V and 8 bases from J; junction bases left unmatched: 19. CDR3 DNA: TGTGCCAGCAGTTTAAATAGGGTTAGCGGGAGATCGTTGGGCGATGAGCAGTTCTTC. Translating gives CASSLNRVSGRSLGDEQFF.

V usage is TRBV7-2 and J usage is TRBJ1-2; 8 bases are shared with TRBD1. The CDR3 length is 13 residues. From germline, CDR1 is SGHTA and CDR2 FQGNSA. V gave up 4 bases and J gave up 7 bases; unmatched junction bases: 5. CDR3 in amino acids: CASSSRGPGGYTF. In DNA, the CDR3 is TGTGCCAGCAGCTCCAGGGGGCCCGGTGGCTACACCTTC.

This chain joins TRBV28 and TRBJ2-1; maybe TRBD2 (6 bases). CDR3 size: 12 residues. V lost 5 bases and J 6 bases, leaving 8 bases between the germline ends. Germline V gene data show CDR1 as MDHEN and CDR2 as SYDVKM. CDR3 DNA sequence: TGTGCCAGCAGTGCCGGGGGCAATGAGCAGTTCTTC. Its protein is CASSAGGNEQFF.

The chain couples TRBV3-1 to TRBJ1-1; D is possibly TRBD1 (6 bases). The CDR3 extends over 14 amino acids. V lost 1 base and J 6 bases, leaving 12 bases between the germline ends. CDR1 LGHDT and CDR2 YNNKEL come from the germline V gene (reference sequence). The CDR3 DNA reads TGTGCCAGCAGCCAAGGTGACAGACAGGCTGAAGCTTTCTTT. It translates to CASSQGDRQAEAFF.

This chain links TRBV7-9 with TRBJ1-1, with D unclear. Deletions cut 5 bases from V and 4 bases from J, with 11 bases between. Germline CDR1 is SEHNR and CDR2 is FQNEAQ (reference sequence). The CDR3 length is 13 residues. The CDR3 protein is CASSPTASTEAFF. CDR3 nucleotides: TGTGCCAGCAGCCCCACGGCGTCCACTGAAGCTTTCTTT.

CDR3 sequence reads: CASSPPNQRDTGELFF. Here the CDR3 DNA reads TGTGCCAGCTCACCACCGAACCAAAGGGACACCGGGGAGCTGTTTTTT. V and J are TRBV18 and TRBJ2-2, with D unresolved. The germline V gene has CDR1 KGHSH and CDR2 LQKENI. The CDR3 is 16 residues long. With 0 bases removed from V and 3 bases from J, the gap between germline ends came to 11 bases.

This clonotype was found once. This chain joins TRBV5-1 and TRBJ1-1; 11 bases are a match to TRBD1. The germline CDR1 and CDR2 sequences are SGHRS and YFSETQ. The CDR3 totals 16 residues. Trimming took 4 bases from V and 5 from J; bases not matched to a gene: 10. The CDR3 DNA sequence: TGCGCCAGCAGCACGGACAGGGGGCTAGTATTGACTGAAGCTTTCTTT. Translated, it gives CASSTDRGLVLTEAFF.

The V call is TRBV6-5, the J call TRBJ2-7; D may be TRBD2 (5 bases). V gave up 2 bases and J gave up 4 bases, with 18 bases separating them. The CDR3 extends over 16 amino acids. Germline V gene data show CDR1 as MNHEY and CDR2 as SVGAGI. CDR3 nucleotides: TGTGCCAGCAGTTACCTAGCACCCCCCGTAGGGTACGAGCAGTACTTC. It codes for CASSYLAPPVGYEQYF.

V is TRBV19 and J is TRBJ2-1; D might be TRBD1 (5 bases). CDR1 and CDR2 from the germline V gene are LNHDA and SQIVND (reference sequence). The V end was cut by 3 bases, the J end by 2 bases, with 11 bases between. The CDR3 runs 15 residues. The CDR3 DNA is TGTGCCAGTAGTATGGACACGGCTACCTACAATGAGCAGTTCTTC. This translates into CASSMDTATYNEQFF.

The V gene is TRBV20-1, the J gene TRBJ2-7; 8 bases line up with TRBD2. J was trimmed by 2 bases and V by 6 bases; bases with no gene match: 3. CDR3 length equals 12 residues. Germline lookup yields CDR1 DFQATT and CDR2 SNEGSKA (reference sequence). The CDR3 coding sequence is TGCAGTGCAATAGCGGGAACCTACGAGCAGTACTTC. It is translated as CSAIAGTYEQYF.

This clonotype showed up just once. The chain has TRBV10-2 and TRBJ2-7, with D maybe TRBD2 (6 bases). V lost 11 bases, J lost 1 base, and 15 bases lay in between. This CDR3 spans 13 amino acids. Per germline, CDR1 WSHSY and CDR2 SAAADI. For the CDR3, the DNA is TGCGCCGCCGTAGGGGACTCTTCCTACGAGCAGTACTTC. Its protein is CAAVGDSSYEQYF.

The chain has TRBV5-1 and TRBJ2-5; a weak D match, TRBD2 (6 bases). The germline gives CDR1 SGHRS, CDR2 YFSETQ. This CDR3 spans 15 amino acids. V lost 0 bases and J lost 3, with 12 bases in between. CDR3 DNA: TGCGCCAGCAGCTTGGCCCAGGGACTGGAAGAGACCCAGTACTTC. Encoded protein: CASSLAQGLEETQYF.

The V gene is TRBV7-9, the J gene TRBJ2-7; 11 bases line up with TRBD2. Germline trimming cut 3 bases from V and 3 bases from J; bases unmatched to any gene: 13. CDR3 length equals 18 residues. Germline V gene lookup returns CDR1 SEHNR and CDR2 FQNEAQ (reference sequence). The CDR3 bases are TGTGCCAGCAGCTTCGCCGGGACTAGCGGTCCCAACCTCTACGAGCAGTACTTC. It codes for CASSFAGTSGPNLYEQYF.

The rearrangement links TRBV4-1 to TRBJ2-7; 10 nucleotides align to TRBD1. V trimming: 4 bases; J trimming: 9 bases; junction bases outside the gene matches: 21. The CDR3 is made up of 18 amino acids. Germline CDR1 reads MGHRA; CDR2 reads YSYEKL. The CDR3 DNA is TGCGCCAGCAGCCGAGACTTTGCCGGGACAGGGGCCACCGATGGGCAGTACTTC. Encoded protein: CASSRDFAGTGATDGQYF.

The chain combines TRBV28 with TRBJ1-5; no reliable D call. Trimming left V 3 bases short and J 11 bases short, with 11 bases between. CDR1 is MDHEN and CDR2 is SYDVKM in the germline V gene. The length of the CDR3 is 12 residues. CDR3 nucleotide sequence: TGTGCCAGCAGTTTTGGGAAGAGGGCCCAGCATTTT. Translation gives CASSFGKRAQHF.

This CDR3 reads CASSLVVGGGGYEQYF. The DNA of the CDR3 is TGTGCCAGCAGCTTAGTAGTCGGGGGCGGTGGCTACGAGCAGTACTTC. The genes are TRBV7-8 and TRBJ2-7; D possibly matches TRBD1 or TRBD2 (6 bases each). The germline V and J ends were trimmed by 1 base and 3 bases, with 16 bases remaining between them. The CDR3 is 16 residues long. Per the germline V gene, CDR1 is SGHVS and CDR2 is FQNEAQ.

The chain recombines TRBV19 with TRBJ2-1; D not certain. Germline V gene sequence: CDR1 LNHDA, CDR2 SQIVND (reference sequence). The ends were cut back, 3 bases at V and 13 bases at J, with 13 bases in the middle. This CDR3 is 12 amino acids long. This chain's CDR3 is CASSMLFSVQFF. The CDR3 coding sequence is TGTGCCAGTAGTATGTTATTCTCCGTCCAGTTCTTC. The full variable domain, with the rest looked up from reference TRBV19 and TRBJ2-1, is DGGITQSPKYLFRKEGQNVTLSCEQNLNHDAMYWYRQDPGQGLRLIYYSQIVNDFQKGDIAEGYSVSREKKESFPLTVTSAQKNPTAFYLCASSMLFSVQFFGPGTRLTVL.

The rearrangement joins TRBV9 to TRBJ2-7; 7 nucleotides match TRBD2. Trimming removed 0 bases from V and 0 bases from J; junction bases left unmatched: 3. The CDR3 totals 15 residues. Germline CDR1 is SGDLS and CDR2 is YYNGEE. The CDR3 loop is CASSVAGGSSYEQYF. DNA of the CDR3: TGTGCCAGCAGCGTAGCCGGGGGGAGCTCCTACGAGCAGTACTTC.

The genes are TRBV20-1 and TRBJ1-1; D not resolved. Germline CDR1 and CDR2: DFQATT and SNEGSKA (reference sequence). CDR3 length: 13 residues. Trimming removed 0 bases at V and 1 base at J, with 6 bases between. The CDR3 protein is CSARDGRNTEAFF. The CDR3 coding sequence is TGCAGTGCTAGAGACGGGCGGAACACTGAAGCTTTCTTT.

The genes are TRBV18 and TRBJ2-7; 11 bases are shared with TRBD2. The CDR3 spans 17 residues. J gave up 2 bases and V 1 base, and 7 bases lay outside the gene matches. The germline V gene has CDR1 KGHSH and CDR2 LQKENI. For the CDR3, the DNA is TGTGCCAGCTCACCACGAGACCTAGCGGGAGGTGCCTACGAGCAGTACTTC. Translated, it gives CASSPRDLAGGAYEQYF. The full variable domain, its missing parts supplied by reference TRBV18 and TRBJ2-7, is NAGVMQNPRHLVRRRGQEARLRCSPMKGHSHVYWYRQLPEEGLKFMVYLQKENIIDESGMPKERFSAEFPKEGPSILRIQQVVRGDSAAYFCASSPRDLAGGAYEQYFGPGTRLTVT.

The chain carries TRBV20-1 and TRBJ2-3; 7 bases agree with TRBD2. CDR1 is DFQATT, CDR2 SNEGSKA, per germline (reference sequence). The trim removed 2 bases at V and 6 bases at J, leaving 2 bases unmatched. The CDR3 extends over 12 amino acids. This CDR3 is CSARISGDTQYF. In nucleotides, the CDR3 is TGCAGTGCTAGAATTAGCGGGGATACGCAGTATTTT.

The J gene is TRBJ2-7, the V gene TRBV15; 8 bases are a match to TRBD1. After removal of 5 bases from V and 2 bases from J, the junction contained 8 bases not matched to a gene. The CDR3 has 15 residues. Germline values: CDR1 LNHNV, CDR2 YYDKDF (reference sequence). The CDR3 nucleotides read TGTGCCACCAGCCCCCGGACAGGGAGAACCTACGAGCAGTACTTC. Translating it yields CATSPRTGRTYEQYF.

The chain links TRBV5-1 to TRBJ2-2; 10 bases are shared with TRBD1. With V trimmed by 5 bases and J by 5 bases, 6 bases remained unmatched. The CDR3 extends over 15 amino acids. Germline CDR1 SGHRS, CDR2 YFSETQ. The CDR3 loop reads CASRSGQGLTGELFF. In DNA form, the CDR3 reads TGCGCCAGCAGGTCGGGACAGGGGTTAACCGGGGAGCTGTTTTTT.

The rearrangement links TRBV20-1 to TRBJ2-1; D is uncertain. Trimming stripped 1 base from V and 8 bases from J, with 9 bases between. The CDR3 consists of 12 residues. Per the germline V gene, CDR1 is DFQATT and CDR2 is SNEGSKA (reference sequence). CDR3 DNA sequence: TGCAGTGCTAGAGGCTTTGTCGATGAGCAGTTCTTC. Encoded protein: CSARGFVDEQFF.

CDR3: CASAPGLMNTEAFF. The CDR3 DNA follows: TGCGCCAGCGCCCCTGGGCTCATGAACACTGAAGCTTTCTTT. The V call is TRBV5-1, the J call TRBJ1-1; D call uncertain. Trimming left V 7 bases short and J 0 bases short, with 13 bases between. The CDR3 length is 14 residues. Germline V gene sequence: CDR1 SGHRS, CDR2 YFSETQ.